These T cell receptor beta chains were read from a single sample in a study of identical twins. A single record per CDR3 protein comes from TCRdb applying MiXCR to the 5' RACE reads. Of 200,000 to 300,000 distinct CDR3 sequences in the sample, about 10% were seen once. The sample taken for sequencing was memory T cells sorted from blood. All receptors derive from a man in his fifties or sixties in good health. The CDR3 runs from the conserved cysteine through the conserved F or W. D genes are given only for firm matches. For some rows the clone size is stated as once, few or many, or as a class when expanded; others skip it.

clone_size d_call j_call v_call cdr3_aa cdr3_nt
many - TRBJ1-2 TRBV7-2 CASSAGRDYGYTF TGTGCCAGCAGTGCGGGCAGGGACTATGGCTACACCTTC
many - TRBJ1-1 TRBV4-3 CASSQDLDGEAEAFF TGCGCCAGCAGCCAAGATCTGGACGGGGAGGCTGAAGCTTTCTTT
- TRBD2 TRBJ2-1 TRBV20-1 CSATTSGAYNEQFF TGCAGTGCTACCACTAGCGGAGCCTACAATGAGCAGTTCTTC
many - TRBJ2-5 TRBV20-1 CSASPRARVETQYF TGCAGTGCTAGTCCCAGGGCCCGAGTCGAGACCCAGTACTTC
- - TRBJ1-2 TRBV6-5 CASSYSDRFSPGGYTF TGTGCCAGCAGTTACTCGGACAGATTCTCCCCCGGCGGCTACACCTTC
many TRBD2 TRBJ2-1 TRBV7-7 CASSLTSGSNNEQFF TGTGCCAGCAGCTTAACTAGCGGGAGTAACAATGAGCAGTTCTTC
many - TRBJ1-2 TRBV4-3 CASSQDPGRYGYTF TGCGCCAGCAGCCAAGATCCGGGACGCTATGGCTACACCTTC
- TRBD1 TRBJ1-4 TRBV7-9 CASSLNQGANEKLFF TGTGCCAGCAGCTTAAATCAGGGGGCAAATGAAAAACTGTTTTTT
- - TRBJ2-3 TRBV29-1 CSVRTDTQYF TGCAGCGTTAGAACAGATACGCAGTATTTT
few - TRBJ2-4 TRBV18 CASSPPARLGDLAKNIQYF TGTGCCAGCTCACCACCGGCCAGGTTGGGCGATCTAGCCAAAAACATTCAGTACTTC
many TRBD2 TRBJ2-3 TRBV7-2 CASSLGASGGARTQYF TGTGCCAGCAGCTTAGGAGCTAGCGGGGGGGCCCGTACGCAGTATTTT
- TRBD2 TRBJ2-2 TRBV7-7 CASSLGSSRTSGPTGELFF TGTGCTAGCAGCTTAGGAAGCTCAAGGACTAGCGGACCCACGGGGGAGCTGTTTTTT
- TRBD2 TRBJ2-3 TRBV19 CASSTARTSGRPDTQYF TGTGCCAGTAGTACCGCTCGGACTAGCGGGAGACCCGATACGCAGTATTTT
few - TRBJ2-7 TRBV6-1 CASSEVEGIGYEQYF TGTGCCAGCAGTGAAGTTGAGGGGATTGGCTACGAGCAGTACTTC
few - TRBJ2-1 TRBV5-6 CASSLAGSGYNEQFF TGTGCCAGCAGCTTGGCGGGTTCTGGGTACAATGAGCAGTTCTTC
many TRBD1 TRBJ1-4 TRBV28 CASRIGQGRGEKLFF TGTGCCAGCAGAATCGGACAGGGGAGGGGTGAAAAACTGTTTTTT
- TRBD1 TRBJ1-4 TRBV7-2 CASSLMWTGNEKLFF TGTGCCAGCAGCTTAATGTGGACAGGAAATGAAAAACTGTTTTTT
many - TRBJ2-1 TRBV27 CASSFHRGGGNEQFF TGTGCCAGCAGTTTCCACCGAGGGGGGGGCAATGAGCAGTTCTTC
few TRBD2 TRBJ2-5 TRBV29-1 CSSGGGGETQYF TGCAGCTCGGGGGGGGGTGGAGAGACCCAGTACTTC
many - TRBJ1-1 TRBV29-1 CSVDEGMRTEAFF TGCAGCGTTGACGAGGGGATGCGCACTGAAGCTTTCTTT
many - TRBJ1-2 TRBV20-1 CSASTGPGYTF TGCAGTGCTAGTACGGGGCCGGGCTACACCTTC
few - TRBJ1-5 TRBV20-1 CSARGGSQPQHF TGCAGTGCTAGGGGGGGGAGTCAGCCCCAGCATTTT
- - TRBJ2-3 TRBV9 CASSGQSTDTQYF TGTGCCAGCAGCGGACAGAGCACAGATACGCAGTATTTT
- TRBD1 TRBJ1-1 TRBV2 CASKGQGATQVFF TGTGCCAGCAAGGGACAGGGGGCGACCCAAGTTTTCTTT
few - TRBJ2-2 TRBV28 CAIGTTGELFF TGTGCCATAGGTACGACCGGGGAGCTGTTTTTT
- TRBD2 TRBJ2-5 TRBV4-2 CASSQMSGRSQETQYF TGTGCCAGCAGCCAAATGAGCGGGAGGTCTCAAGAGACCCAGTACTTC
few TRBD2 TRBJ2-7 TRBV6-1 CASTSGRAPREQYF TGTGCCAGCACTAGCGGGAGGGCGCCTCGCGAGCAGTACTTC
- - TRBJ2-7 TRBV3-1 CASSQASGGTSYEQYF TGTGCCAGCAGCCAAGCTTCAGGGGGGACGTCCTACGAGCAGTACTTC
- TRBD2 TRBJ2-1 TRBV28 CASSRLAGNNEQFF TGTGCCAGCAGTAGGTTAGCGGGGAACAATGAGCAGTTCTTC
many TRBD1 TRBJ2-2 TRBV5-6 CASSLLGTGDSGELFF TGTGCCAGCAGCTTATTGGGGACAGGGGATTCCGGGGAGCTGTTTTTT
few - TRBJ1-2 TRBV4-1 CASSQGGFATYGYTF TGCGCCAGCAGCCAAGGGGGGTTCGCTACCTATGGCTACACCTTC
- TRBD1 TRBJ1-3 TRBV7-2 CASSWTGGRGNTIYF TGTGCCAGCAGCTGGACAGGGGGCCGTGGAAACACCATATATTTT
many - TRBJ1-1 TRBV24-1 CATSDRLFGGRRVTEAFF TGTGCCACCAGTGATCGGTTATTTGGTGGCCGGCGGGTCACTGAAGCTTTCTTT
many - TRBJ1-2 TRBV29-1 CSVGGGAGYGYTF TGCAGCGTTGGCGGGGGGGCGGGCTATGGCTACACCTTC
many - TRBJ2-3 TRBV6-2/TRBV6-3 CASNYRGGYTDTQYF TGTGCCAGCAACTACAGGGGAGGGTACACAGATACGCAGTATTTT
many TRBD1 TRBJ2-1 TRBV6-1 CASSPAFSGTETPYEQFF TGTGCCAGCAGTCCCGCTTTCTCCGGGACAGAAACCCCTTATGAGCAGTTCTTC
many - TRBJ2-1 TRBV27 CASSPWGGYEQFF TGTGCCAGCAGTCCTTGGGGCGGGTATGAGCAGTTCTTC
many TRBD2 TRBJ2-3 TRBV19 CASSISAGGGYTDTQYF TGTGCCAGTAGTATTTCAGCGGGAGGCGGATACACAGATACGCAGTATTTT
many - TRBJ2-1 TRBV20-1 CSARDLGRAYNEQFF TGCAGTGCTAGAGATCTTGGGAGAGCCTACAATGAGCAGTTCTTC
- - TRBJ2-7 TRBV3-1 CASSPSWQVSYEQYF TGTGCCAGCAGCCCCTCATGGCAGGTCTCCTACGAGCAGTACTTC
- - TRBJ1-6 TRBV20-1 CSASGRETVNSPLHF TGCAGTGCTAGTGGCAGGGAGACAGTTAATTCACCCCTCCACTTT
few - TRBJ2-7 TRBV4-3 CASSQGWAGGGEQYF TGCGCCAGCAGCCAAGGATGGGCGGGCGGTGGAGAGCAGTACTTC
- - TRBJ2-3 TRBV20-1 CSATPSRVVDTQYF TGCAGTGCTACCCCTTCTAGAGTTGTAGATACGCAGTATTTT
- - TRBJ1-4 TRBV12-3/TRBV12-4 CASSLPNEKLFF TGTGCCAGCAGCCTCCCCAATGAAAAACTGTTTTTT
few - TRBJ2-2 TRBV7-3 CASSLRGVSNTGELFF TGTGCCAGCAGCTTAAGGGGCGTCTCGAACACCGGGGAGCTGTTTTTT
- - TRBJ2-7 TRBV7-2 CASSPDGGSNSYEQYF TGTGCCAGCAGCCCAGATGGCGGAAGTAACTCCTACGAGCAGTACTTC
few - TRBJ2-1 TRBV5-1 CASSLVGGTGYNEQFF TGCGCCAGCAGCTTGGTTGGCGGGACTGGGTACAATGAGCAGTTCTTC
many TRBD2 TRBJ2-1 TRBV7-6 CASSLRTSGGPISYNEQFF TGTGCCAGCAGCTTAAGAACTAGCGGGGGGCCTATCTCCTACAATGAGCAGTTCTTC
few - TRBJ1-3 TRBV29-1 CSVGATAGNTIYF TGCAGCGTTGGTGCCACAGCTGGAAACACCATATATTTT
many - TRBJ2-3 TRBV20-1 CSARPGPLRVDTQYF TGCAGTGCTAGGCCAGGCCCTCTGAGGGTTGATACGCAGTATTTT
many TRBD2 TRBJ2-2 TRBV6-1 CASSKGTSGVPGELFF TGTGCCAGCAGCAAGGGGACTAGCGGGGTTCCCGGGGAGCTGTTTTTT
few - TRBJ2-5 TRBV12-3/TRBV12-4 CASSLLGQETQYF TGTGCCAGCAGTTTACTGGGCCAAGAGACCCAGTACTTC
many - TRBJ1-1 TRBV7-9 CASSWPGTVNTEAFF TGTGCCAGCAGCTGGCCCGGGACGGTGAACACTGAAGCTTTCTTT
many TRBD1 TRBJ1-4 TRBV5-5 CASSWGWSGGHEKLFF TGTGCCAGCAGCTGGGGGTGGTCAGGGGGCCATGAAAAACTGTTTTTT
- - TRBJ2-5 TRBV2 CASSEALGGGETQYF TGTGCCAGCAGTGAAGCGCTTGGGGGCGGGGAGACCCAGTACTTC
many - TRBJ2-1 TRBV24-1 CATSRDGIYNEQFF TGTGCCACCAGTCGGGACGGCATCTACAATGAGCAGTTCTTC
- TRBD2 TRBJ2-3 TRBV20-1 CSASVGFGTSGKGGRTDTQYF TGCAGTGCTAGTGTTGGGTTTGGGACTAGCGGGAAAGGAGGGAGGACAGATACGCAGTATTTT